The clone carrying this TCR beta chain was observed once. Its antigen remains unknown. The data belong to a study of T cell responses to AZD1222 COVID-19 vaccine. The study's findings and limits: Most donors were white British, females outnumbered males, and clonal diversity was possibly underestimated. Repertoire sampling was restricted to post-peak T cell response timepoints. Within unmutated variant regions lay the reported targets of nearly half of spike-specific TCRs. Seropositive AZD1222 recipients at baseline numbered only five to seven.

Germline CDR1 reads MNHEY; CDR2 reads SMNVEV (reference sequence). V lost 3 bases to trimming and J lost 0 bases, with 9 bases between them. CDR3 length: 14 residues. The table came from immunoSEQ multiplex PCR; TCRdb's copy has only in-frame clones and leaves some out. The sample consists of some 150,000 clones, roughly 90% of them appearing once. This rearrangement joins TRBV27 to TRBJ2-7; D possibly uses TRBD1 or TRBD2 (5 bases each). The specimen was peripheral blood, collected on day 0 of MenACWY control vaccination. This receptor was obtained from an adult in good health. The CDR3 loop is CASSFRGPSYEQYF. CDR3 DNA: TGTGCCAGCAGTTTTAGGGGACCCTCCTACGAGCAGTACTTC.